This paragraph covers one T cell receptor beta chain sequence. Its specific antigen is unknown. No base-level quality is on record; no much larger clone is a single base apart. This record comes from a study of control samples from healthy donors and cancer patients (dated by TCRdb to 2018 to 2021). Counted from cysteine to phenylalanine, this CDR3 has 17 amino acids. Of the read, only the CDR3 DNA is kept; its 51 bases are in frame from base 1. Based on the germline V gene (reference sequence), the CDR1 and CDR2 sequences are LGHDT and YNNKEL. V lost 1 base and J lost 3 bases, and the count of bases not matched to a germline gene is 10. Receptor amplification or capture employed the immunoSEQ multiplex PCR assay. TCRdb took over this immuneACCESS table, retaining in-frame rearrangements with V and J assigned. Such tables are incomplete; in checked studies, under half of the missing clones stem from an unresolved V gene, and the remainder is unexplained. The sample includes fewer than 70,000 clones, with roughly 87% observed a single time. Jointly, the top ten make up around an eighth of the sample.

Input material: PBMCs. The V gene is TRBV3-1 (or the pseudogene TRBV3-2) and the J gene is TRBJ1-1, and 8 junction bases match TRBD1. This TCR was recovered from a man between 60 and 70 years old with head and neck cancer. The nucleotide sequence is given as TGTGCCAGCAGCCAAGCAGGCAGGGGGCAACCCTACACTGAAGCTTTCTTT. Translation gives CASSQAGRGQPYTEAFF.